The rows below give T cell receptor beta chains drawn from one sample of a study of blood T cell repertoires in COVID-19. Here immunoSEQ multiplex PCR was the method, and the copy in TCRdb shows in-frame clones only, minus some. The profile shows some 350,000 clones, 89% of them singletons. Sequenced sample: peripheral blood. The receptors derive from a woman under 40 with COVID-19, enrolled during active disease. Both conserved end residues are part of each CDR3. Each record gives: CDR3 protein, V gene, J gene.

CASSRTNSPLHF	TRBV7-2	TRBJ1-6
CATSDSTEKLFF	TRBV24-1	TRBJ1-4
CASSLLSTYEQYF	TRBV5-4	TRBJ2-7
CSASQTGESEKLFF	TRBV29-1	TRBJ1-4
CASSQTTGGHGSLHF	TRBV4-3	TRBJ1-6
CAAFRAGGSTDTQYF	TRBV7-9	TRBJ2-3
CASSYWLELSTDTQYF	TRBV28	TRBJ2-3
CASSPSDREGGYTF	TRBV3-1/TRBV3-2	TRBJ1-2
CAISAQAGLTLSYNEQFF	TRBV10-3	TRBJ2-1
CAWKVPGGLAGGHRYNEQFF	TRBV30	TRBJ2-1
CSVELGGDRPSFEQYF	TRBV29-1	TRBJ2-7
CASSPDSDRGHEQYF	TRBV27	TRBJ2-7
CASSLTGEPYRQGYEQYF	TRBV4-1	TRBJ2-7
CASSEDRGRLDGYTF	TRBV2	TRBJ1-2
CASSQDLRSTGPPSAFF	TRBV4-2	TRBJ1-1
CASTVTLNYGYTF	TRBV6-6	TRBJ1-2
CASSYSLQGTYEQYF	TRBV6-5	TRBJ2-7
CASSHDSNYGYTF	TRBV3-1/TRBV3-2	TRBJ1-2
CATQGAREQYF	TRBV28	TRBJ2-7
CASSGQAAYNEQFF	TRBV10-1	TRBJ2-1
CASTLRRGGSTDTQYF	TRBV3-1/TRBV3-2	TRBJ2-3
CASSERAGEQYF	TRBV2	TRBJ2-7
CASSLASTVRRYTGELFF	TRBV5-6	TRBJ2-2
CASSRMTGEASEQYF	TRBV11-2	TRBJ2-7
CASSVGDKDQPQHF	TRBV25-1	TRBJ1-5
CASSQGLYSGRETQYF	TRBV3-1/TRBV3-2	TRBJ2-5
CASSFTRQGNQPQHF	TRBV28	TRBJ1-5
CASSPLGAGGQPQHF	TRBV18	TRBJ1-5
CASSARTSGLRHNEQFF	TRBV19	TRBJ2-1
CASSLSGTTYNEQFF	TRBV28	TRBJ2-1
CASSHRLAGDNEQFF	TRBV4-1	TRBJ2-1
CASSQTQGETQYF	TRBV4-1	TRBJ2-5
CASSLYRTIQDTQYF	TRBV5-4	TRBJ2-3
CSVDSDRQGNEQFF	TRBV29-1	TRBJ2-1
CASTPWSSYNSPLHF	TRBV7-2	TRBJ1-6
CASSLAGTANTGELFF	TRBV7-8	TRBJ2-2